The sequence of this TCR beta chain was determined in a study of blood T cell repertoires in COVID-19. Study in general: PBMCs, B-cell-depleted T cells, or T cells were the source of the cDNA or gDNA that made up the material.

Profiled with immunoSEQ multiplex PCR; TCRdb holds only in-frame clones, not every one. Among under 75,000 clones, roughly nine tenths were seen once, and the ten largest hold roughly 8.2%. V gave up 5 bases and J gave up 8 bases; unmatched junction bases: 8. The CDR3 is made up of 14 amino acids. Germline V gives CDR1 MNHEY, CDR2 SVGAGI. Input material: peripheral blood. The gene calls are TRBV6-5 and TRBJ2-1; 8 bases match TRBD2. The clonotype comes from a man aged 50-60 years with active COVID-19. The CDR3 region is CASSRRTSLDEQFF. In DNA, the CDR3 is TGTGCCAGCAGTCGGCGGACTAGCTTGGATGAGCAGTTCTTC.